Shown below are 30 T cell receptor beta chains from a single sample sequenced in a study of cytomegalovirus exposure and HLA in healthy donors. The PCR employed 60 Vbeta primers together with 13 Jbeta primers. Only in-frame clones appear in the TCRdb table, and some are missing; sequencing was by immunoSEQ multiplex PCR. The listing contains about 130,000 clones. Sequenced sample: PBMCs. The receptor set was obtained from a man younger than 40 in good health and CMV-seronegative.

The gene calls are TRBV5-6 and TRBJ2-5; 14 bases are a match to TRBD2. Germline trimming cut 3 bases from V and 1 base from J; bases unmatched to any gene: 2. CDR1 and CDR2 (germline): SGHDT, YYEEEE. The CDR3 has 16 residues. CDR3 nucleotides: TGTGCCAGCAGCTGGGGACTAGCGGGAGTCCAAGAGACCCAGTACTTC. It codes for CASSWGLAGVQETQYF.

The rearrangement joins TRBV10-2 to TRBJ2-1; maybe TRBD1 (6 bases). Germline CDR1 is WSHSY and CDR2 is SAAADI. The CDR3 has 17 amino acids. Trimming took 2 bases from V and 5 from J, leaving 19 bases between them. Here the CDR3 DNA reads TGCGCCAGCAGTGAGGGCTTTCCGGGACATTCGAACAATGAGCAGTTCTTC. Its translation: CASSEGFPGHSNNEQFF.

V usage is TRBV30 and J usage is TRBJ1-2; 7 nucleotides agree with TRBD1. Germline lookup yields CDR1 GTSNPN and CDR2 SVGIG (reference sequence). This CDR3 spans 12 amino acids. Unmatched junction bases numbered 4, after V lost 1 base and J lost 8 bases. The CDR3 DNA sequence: TGTGCCTGGAGTGGGAGAGGGGGCGGCTACACCTTC. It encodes CAWSGRGGGYTF. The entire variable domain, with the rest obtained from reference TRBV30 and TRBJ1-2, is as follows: SQTIHQWPATLVQPVGSPLSLECTVEGTSNPNLYWYRQAAGRGLQLLFYSVGIGQISSEVPQNLSASRPQDRQFILSSKKLLLSDSGFYLCAWSGRGGGYTFGSGTRLTVV.

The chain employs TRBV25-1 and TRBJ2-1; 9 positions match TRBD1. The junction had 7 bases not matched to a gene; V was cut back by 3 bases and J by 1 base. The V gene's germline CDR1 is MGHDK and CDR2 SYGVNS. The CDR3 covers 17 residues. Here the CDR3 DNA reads TGTGCCAGCAGTGATCCCACACAGGGGGCTTCCTACAATGAGCAGTTCTTC. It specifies CASSDPTQGASYNEQFF.

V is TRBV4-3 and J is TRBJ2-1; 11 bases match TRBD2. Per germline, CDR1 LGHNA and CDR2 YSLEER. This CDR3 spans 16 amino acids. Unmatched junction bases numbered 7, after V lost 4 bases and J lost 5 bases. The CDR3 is CASSPGLADPNNEQFF. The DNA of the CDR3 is TGCGCCAGCAGCCCGGGACTAGCGGATCCAAACAATGAGCAGTTCTTC.

In nucleotides, the CDR3 is TGCAGCGCCGGGACAGGGAGGGGAGAGACCCAGTACTTC. Amino acids: CSAGTGRGETQYF. The J gene is TRBJ2-5, the V gene TRBV29-1; 9 nucleotides align to TRBD1. Germline lookup yields CDR1 SQVTM and CDR2 ANQGSEA. The CDR3 contains 13 residues. The J segment lost 4 bases and the V segment lost 7 bases, leaving 7 bases of the junction unmatched.

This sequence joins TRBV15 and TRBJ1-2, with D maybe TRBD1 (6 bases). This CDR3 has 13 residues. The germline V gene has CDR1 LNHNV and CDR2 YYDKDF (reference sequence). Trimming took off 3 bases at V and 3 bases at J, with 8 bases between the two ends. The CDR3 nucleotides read TGTGCCACCAGCAGTGCAGGGGACTATGGCTACACCTTC. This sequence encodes CATSSAGDYGYTF.

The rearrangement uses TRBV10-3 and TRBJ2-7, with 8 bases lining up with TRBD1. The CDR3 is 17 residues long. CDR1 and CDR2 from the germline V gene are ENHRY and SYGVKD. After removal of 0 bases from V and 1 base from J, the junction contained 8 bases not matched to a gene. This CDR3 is CAISESSLRDRSYEQYF. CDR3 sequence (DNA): TGTGCCATCAGTGAGTCGAGCTTACGGGACAGGTCCTACGAGCAGTACTTC.

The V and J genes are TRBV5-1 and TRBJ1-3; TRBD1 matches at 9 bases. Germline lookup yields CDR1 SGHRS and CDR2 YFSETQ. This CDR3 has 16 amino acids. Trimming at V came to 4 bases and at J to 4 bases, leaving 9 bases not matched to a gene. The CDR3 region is CASSKAGTGIGNTIYF. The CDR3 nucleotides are TGCGCCAGCAGCAAAGCCGGGACAGGGATCGGAAACACCATATATTTT.

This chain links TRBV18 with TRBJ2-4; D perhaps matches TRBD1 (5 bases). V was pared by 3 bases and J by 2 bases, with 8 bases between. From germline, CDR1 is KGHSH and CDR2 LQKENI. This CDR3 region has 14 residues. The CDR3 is CASSPGRTKNIQYF. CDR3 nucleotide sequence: TGTGCCAGCTCACCGGGGCGTACCAAAAACATTCAGTACTTC.

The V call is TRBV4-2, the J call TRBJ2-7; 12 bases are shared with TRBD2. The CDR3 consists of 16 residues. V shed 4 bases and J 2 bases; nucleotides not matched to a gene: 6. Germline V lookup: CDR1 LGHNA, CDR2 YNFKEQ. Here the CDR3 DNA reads TGTGCCAGCAGCCCTAGACTAGCGGGGGCTCCCTACGAGCAGTACTTC. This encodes CASSPRLAGAPYEQYF.

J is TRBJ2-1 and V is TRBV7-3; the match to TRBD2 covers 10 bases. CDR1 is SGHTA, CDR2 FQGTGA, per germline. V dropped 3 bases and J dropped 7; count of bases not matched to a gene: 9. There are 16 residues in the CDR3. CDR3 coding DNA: TGTGCCAGCAGCTTCACCCTAGCGGGAGACGGGAATGAGCAGTTCTTC. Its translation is CASSFTLAGDGNEQFF.

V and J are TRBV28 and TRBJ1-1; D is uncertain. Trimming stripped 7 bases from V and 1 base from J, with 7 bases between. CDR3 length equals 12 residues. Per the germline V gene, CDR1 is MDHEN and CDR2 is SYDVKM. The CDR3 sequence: CASKEGNTEAFF. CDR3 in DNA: TGTGCCAGCAAGGAGGGGAACACTGAAGCTTTCTTT.

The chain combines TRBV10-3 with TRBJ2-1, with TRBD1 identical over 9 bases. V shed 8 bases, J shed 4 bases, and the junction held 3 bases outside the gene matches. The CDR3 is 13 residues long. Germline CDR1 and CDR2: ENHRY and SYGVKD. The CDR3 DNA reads TGTGCCATCGGAGGACAGGGGTACAATGAGCAGTTCTTC. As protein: CAIGGQGYNEQFF.

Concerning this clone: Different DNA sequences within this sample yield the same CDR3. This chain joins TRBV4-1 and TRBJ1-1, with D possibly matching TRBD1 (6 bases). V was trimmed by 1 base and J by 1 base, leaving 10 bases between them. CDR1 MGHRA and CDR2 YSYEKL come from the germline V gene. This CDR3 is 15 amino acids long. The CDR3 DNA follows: TGCGCCAGCAGCCAAGCGACAGGAAAGAACACTGAAGCTTTCTTT. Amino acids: CASSQATGKNTEAFF.

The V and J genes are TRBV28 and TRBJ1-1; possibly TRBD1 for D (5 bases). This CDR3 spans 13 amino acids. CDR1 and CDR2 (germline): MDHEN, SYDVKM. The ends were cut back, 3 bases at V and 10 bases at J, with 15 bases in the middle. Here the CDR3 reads CASSFKGPGRAFF. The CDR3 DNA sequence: TGTGCCAGCAGTTTTAAGGGGCCCGGCAGAGCTTTCTTT.

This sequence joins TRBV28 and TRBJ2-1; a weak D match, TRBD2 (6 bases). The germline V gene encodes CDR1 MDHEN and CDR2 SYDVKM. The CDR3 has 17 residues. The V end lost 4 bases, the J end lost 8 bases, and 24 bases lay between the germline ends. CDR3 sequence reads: CASSSPPGPLPGDEQFF. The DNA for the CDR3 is TGTGCCAGCAGTTCCCCGCCCGGGCCCCTCCCGGGAGATGAGCAGTTCTTC.

Written as DNA, the CDR3 is TGTGCCAGCAGCCCCGTAGAACGTTTGGTCTCTGAAGCTTTCTTT. It yields the protein CASSPVERLVSEAFF. The chain combines TRBV7-3 with TRBJ1-1; the D is unclear. The V and J ends lost 5 bases and 6 bases respectively, with 19 bases between them. This CDR3 contains 15 residues. The germline CDR1 and CDR2 sequences are SGHTA and FQGTGA.

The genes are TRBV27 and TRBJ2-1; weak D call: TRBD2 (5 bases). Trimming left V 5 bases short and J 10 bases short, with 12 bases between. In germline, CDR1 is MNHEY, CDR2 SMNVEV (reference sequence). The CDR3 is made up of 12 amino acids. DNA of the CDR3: TGTGCCAGCAGTCTTATCGAGGGCGAGCAGTTCTTC. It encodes CASSLIEGEQFF.

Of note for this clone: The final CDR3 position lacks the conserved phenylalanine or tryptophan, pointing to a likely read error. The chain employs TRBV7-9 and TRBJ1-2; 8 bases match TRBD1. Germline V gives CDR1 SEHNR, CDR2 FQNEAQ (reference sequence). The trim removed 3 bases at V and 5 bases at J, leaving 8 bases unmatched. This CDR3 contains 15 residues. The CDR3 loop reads CASSFRQGAIYGYTL. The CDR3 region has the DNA TGTGCCAGCAGCTTCCGTCAGGGGGCGATTTATGGCTACACCCTC.

CDR3 protein: CASSRLAAGVETQYF. CDR3 DNA: TGTGCCAGCAGCCGGTTGGCAGCGGGAGTTGAGACCCAGTACTTC. The chain couples TRBV5-6 to TRBJ2-5, with 8 bases fitting TRBD2. Germline CDR1 SGHDT, CDR2 YYEEEE. The CDR3 is made up of 15 amino acids. V was pared by 4 bases and J by 5 bases, with 10 bases of the junction left unmatched. Based on the CDR3 plus reference TRBV5-6 and TRBJ2-5, the full variable domain is DAGVTQSPTHLIKTRGQQVTLRCSPKSGHDTVSWYQQALGQGPQFIFQYYEEEERQRGNFPDRFSGHQFPNYSSELNVNALLLGDSALYLCASSRLAAGVETQYFGPGTRLLVL.

CDR3 DNA: TGTGCCAGTAACGACGGACAGGGAAACTACGAGCAGTACTTC. This translates into CASNDGQGNYEQYF. V is TRBV19 and J is TRBJ2-7, with 8 nucleotides matching TRBD1. V trimming: 7 bases; J trimming: 3 bases; junction bases outside the gene matches: 8. This CDR3 contains 14 residues. Germline assignment: CDR1 LNHDA and CDR2 SQIVND (reference sequence).

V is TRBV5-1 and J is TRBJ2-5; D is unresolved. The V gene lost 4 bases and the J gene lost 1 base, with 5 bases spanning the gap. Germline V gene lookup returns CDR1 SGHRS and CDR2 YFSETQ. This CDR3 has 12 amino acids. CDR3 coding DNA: TGCGCCAGCAGCCATCCCCAAGAGACCCAGTACTTC. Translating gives CASSHPQETQYF.

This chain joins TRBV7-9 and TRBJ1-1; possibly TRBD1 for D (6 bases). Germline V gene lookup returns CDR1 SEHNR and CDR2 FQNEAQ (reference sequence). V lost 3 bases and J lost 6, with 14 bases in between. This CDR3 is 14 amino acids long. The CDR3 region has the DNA TGTGCCAGCAGCTTTCTCACGGGGGGCCCTGAAGCTTTCTTT. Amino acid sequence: CASSFLTGGPEAFF.

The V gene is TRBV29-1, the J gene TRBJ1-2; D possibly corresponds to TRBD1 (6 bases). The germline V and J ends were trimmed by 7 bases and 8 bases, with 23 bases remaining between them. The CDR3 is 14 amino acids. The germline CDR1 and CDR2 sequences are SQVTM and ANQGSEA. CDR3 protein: CSAGRDIDGVGYTF. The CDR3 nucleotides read TGCAGCGCCGGGAGGGACATCGATGGGGTGGGCTACACCTTC. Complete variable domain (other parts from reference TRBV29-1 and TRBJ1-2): SAVISQKPSRDICQRGTSLTIQCQVDSQVTMMFWYRQQPGQSLTLIATANQGSEATYESGFVIDKFPISRPNLTFSTLTVSNMSPEDSSIYLCSAGRDIDGVGYTFGSGTRLTVV.

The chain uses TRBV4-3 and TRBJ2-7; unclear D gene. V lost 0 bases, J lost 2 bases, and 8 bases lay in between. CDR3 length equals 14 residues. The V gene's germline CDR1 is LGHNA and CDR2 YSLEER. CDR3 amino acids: CASSQDTTAYEQYF. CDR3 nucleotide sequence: TGCGCCAGCAGCCAAGATACCACAGCCTACGAGCAGTACTTC.

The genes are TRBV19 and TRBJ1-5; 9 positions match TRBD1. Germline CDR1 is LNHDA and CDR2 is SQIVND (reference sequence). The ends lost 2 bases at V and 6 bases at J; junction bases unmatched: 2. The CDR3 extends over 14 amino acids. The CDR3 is CASSIQGQGQPQHF. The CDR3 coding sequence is TGTGCCAGTAGTATACAGGGACAGGGTCAGCCCCAGCATTTT.

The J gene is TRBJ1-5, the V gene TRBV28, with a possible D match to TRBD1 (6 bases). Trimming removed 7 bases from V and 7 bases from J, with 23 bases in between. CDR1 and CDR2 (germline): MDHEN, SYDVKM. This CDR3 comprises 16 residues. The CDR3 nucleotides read TGTGCCAGCAACCCCGGCCAGGGGCCACGACGACAGCCCCAGCATTTT. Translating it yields CASNPGQGPRRQPQHF.

CDR3 sequence reads: CASSPSRGVNTEAFF. CDR3 in DNA: TGTGCCAGCTCACCTAGCAGGGGGGTAAACACTGAAGCTTTCTTT. The V call is TRBV18, the J call TRBJ1-1; 7 nucleotides line up with TRBD1. The ends lost 3 bases at V and 2 bases at J; junction bases unmatched: 6. This CDR3 is 15 amino acids long. Germline assignment: CDR1 KGHSH and CDR2 LQKENI.

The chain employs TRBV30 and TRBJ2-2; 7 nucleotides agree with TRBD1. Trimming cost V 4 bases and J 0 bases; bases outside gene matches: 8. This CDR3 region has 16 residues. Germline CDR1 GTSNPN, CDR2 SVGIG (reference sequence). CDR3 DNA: TGTGCCTGGACCCTACCCGGGACAGCGAACACCGGGGAGCTGTTTTTT. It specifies CAWTLPGTANTGELFF.